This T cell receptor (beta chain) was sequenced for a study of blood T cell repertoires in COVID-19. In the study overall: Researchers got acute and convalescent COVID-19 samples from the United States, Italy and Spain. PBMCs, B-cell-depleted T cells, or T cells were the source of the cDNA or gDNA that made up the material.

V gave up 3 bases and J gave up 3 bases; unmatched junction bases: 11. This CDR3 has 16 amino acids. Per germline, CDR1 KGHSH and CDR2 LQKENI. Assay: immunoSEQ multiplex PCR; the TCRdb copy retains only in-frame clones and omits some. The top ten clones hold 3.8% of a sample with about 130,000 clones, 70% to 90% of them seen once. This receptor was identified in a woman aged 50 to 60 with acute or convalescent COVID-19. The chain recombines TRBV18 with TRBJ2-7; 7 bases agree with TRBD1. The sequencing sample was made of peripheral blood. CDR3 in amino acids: CASSPLRDRAFYEQYF. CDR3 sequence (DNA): TGTGCCAGCTCACCCCTCCGTGACAGGGCGTTCTACGAGCAGTACTTC.